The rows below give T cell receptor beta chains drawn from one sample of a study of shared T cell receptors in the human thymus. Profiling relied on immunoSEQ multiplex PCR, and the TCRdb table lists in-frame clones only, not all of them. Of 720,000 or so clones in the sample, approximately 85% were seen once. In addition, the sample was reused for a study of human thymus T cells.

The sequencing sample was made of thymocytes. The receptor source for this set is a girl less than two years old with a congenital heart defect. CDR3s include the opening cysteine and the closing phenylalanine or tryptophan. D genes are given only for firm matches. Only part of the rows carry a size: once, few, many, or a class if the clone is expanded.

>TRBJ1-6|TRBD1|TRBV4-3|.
CASSQETGGPVMEASPLHF
TGCGCCAGCAGCCAAGAGACAGGGGGACCGGTGATGGAAGCTTCACCCCTCCACTTT
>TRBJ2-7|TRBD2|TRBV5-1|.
CASSLGLGTSSYEQYF
TGCGCCAGCAGCTTGGGGTTGGGGACTAGCTCCTACGAGCAGTACTTC
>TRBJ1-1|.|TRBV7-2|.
CASSLETGGDANTEAFF
TGTGCCAGCAGCTTAGAAACCGGAGGGGACGCTAACACTGAAGCTTTCTTT
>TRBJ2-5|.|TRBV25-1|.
CASSGYIETQYF
TGTGCCAGCAGTGGCTATATAGAGACCCAGTACTTC
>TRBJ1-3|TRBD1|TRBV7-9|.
CASSLEVGQRSGNTIYF
TGTGCCAGCAGCTTAGAGGTGGGACAGCGCTCTGGAAACACCATATATTTT
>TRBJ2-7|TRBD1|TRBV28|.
CASSSIRDREGDSYEQYF
TGTGCCAGCAGTTCAATCCGGGACAGGGAGGGAGACTCCTACGAGCAGTACTTC
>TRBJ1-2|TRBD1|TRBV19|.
CASSHRGLYGYTF
TGTGCCAGTAGTCACAGGGGACTGTATGGCTACACCTTC
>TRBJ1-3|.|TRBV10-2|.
CASTPADGNTIYF
TGCGCCAGCACCCCCGCGGATGGAAACACCATATATTTT
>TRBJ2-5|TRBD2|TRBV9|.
CASSTGDSGGLPRPLETQYF
TGTGCCAGCAGCACGGGGGATAGCGGGGGGTTACCACGTCCGTTGGAGACCCAGTACTTC
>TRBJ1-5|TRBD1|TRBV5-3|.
CARSLPGLLATIRDRGLSPQHF
TGTGCCAGAAGCTTGCCTGGGTTGTTAGCTACAATTCGGGACAGGGGTTTAAGTCCCCAGCATTTT
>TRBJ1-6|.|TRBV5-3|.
CARSLEGLYPPSPLHF
TGTGCCAGAAGCTTGGAGGGGCTTTACCCCCCTTCACCCCTCCACTTT
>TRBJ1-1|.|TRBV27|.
CASSSLFRGWDTEAFF
TGTGCCAGCAGTTCGTTGTTTCGGGGATGGGACACTGAAGCTTTCTTT
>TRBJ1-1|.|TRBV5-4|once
CASSLGRQGRAEAFF
TGTGCCAGCAGCTTGGGTCGGCAGGGGCGCGCTGAAGCTTTCTTT
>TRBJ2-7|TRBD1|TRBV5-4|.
CASSFGQAYEQYF
TGTGCCAGCAGCTTTGGACAGGCCTACGAGCAGTACTTC
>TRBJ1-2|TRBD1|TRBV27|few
CASSSGQGPFYGYTF
TGTGCCAGCAGTTCCGGACAGGGGCCCTTTTATGGCTACACCTTC
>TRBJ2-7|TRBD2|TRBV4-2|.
CASSQDRERGASEQYF
TGTGCCAGCAGCCAAGATCGGGAGCGGGGGGCTAGCGAGCAGTACTTC
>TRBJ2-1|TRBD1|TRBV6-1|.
CASSGGQGEIRSYNEQFF
TGTGCCAGCAGTGGGGGGCAGGGGGAGATTCGCTCCTACAATGAGCAGTTCTTC
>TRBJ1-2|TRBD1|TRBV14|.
CASSPDRQSDYGYTF
TGTGCCAGCAGCCCGGACAGGCAGTCAGACTATGGCTACACCTTC
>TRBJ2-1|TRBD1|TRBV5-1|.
CASSGTGQGAYNEQFF
TGCGCCAGCAGCGGCACCGGACAGGGCGCCTACAATGAGCAGTTCTTC
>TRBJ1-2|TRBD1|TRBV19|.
CASTPDRVYGYTF
TGTGCCAGTACCCCGGACAGGGTTTATGGCTACACCTTC
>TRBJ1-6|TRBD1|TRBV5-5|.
CASSAPVAGGGSPLHF
TGTGCCAGCAGCGCCCCGGTAGCAGGGGGAGGTTCACCCCTCCACTTT
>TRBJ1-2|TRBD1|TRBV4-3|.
CASSQTTSTRGHYYGYTF
TGCGCCAGCAGCCAAACTACTTCGACCAGGGGGCACTACTATGGCTACACCTTC
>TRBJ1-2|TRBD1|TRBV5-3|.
CARSFIRTGCVGYTF
TGTGCCAGAAGCTTCATACGGACAGGGTGTGTTGGCTACACCTTC
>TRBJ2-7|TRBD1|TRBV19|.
CASSRPGQGIYEQYF
TGTGCCAGTAGTCGACCGGGACAGGGTATCTACGAGCAGTACTTC
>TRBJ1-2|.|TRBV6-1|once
CASADIGARSF
TGTGCCAGCGCGGACATTGGCGCGCGGTCCTTC
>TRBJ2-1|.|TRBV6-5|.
CAIGSDFYNEQFF
TGTGCCATCGGGTCGGACTTCTACAATGAGCAGTTCTTC
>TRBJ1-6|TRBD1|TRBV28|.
CASSFSPRDRDGSHFSSPLHF
TGTGCCAGCAGTTTCTCCCCCCGGGACAGGGACGGGTCCCATTTCTCTTCACCCCTCCACTTT
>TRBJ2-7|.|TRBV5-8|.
CASSFEGEKLTYEQYF
TGTGCCAGCAGCTTTGAGGGGGAGAAACTTACCTACGAGCAGTACTTC
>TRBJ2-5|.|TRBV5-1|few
CASSLIKGETQYF
TGCGCCAGCAGCTTGATAAAGGGGGAGACCCAGTACTTC
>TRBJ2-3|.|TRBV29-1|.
CSVDAHDTSTDTQYF
TGCAGCGTTGACGCTCACGACACTAGCACAGATACGCAGTATTTT
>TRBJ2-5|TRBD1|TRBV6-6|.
CASSIIDRGGETQYF
TGTGCCAGCAGTATTATCGACAGGGGTGGAGAGACCCAGTACTTC
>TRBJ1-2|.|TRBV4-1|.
CASSQDRGRTDGYTF
TGCGCCAGCAGCCAAGATCGAGGGAGAACGGATGGCTACACCTTC
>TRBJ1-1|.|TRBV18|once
CASSPGQGRMNTEAFF
TGTGCCAGCTCACCAGGGCAGGGCCGTATGAACACTGAAGCTTTCTTT
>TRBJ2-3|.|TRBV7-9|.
CASSSSRSPADTQYF
TGTGCCAGCAGCTCGAGTCGGAGTCCTGCAGATACGCAGTATTTT
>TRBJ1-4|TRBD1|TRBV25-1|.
CASRDNNRGREKLFF
TGTGCCAGCAGGGATAATAACAGGGGGCGTGAAAAACTGTTTTTT
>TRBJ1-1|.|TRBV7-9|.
CASTTEKGTKDSSNTEAFF
TGTGCCAGCACTACTGAGAAAGGAACAAAGGACTCTAGCAACACTGAAGCTTTCTTT
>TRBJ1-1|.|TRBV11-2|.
CASSFVGWGQLNTEAFF
TGTGCCAGCAGCTTTGTAGGTTGGGGACAATTGAACACTGAAGCTTTCTTT
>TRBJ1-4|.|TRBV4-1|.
CASSPGLAKGYEKLFF
TGCGCCAGCAGCCCAGGTTTAGCAAAGGGGTATGAAAAACTGTTTTTT
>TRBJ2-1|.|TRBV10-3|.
CAISESPRFKRSYNEQFF
TGTGCCATCAGTGAGTCCCCGCGGTTTAAGAGGAGCTACAATGAGCAGTTCTTC
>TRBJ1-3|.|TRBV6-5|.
CASRHPGASGNTIYF
TGTGCCAGCAGACATCCAGGGGCCTCTGGAAACACCATATATTTT
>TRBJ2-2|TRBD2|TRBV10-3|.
CAISASGGRVRTGELFF
TGTGCCATCAGTGCCAGCGGGGGGCGCGTACGTACCGGGGAGCTGTTTTTT
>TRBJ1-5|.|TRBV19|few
CASSIRGRWDQPQHF
TGTGCCAGTAGTATTCGGGGTAGGTGGGATCAGCCCCAGCATTTT
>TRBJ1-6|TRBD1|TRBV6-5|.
CASSYSRDRRSPLHF
TGTGCCAGCAGTTACTCGAGGGACAGGAGGTCACCCCTCCACTTT
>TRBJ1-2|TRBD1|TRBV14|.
CASSPGTENSYTF
TGTGCCAGCAGCCCCGGGACAGAGAATAGCTACACCTTC
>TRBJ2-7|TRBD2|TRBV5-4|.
CASSTSSGDYEQYF
TGTGCCAGCAGCACATCTAGCGGGGACTACGAGCAGTACTTC
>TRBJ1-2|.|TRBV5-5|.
CASSRGGCGYTF
TGTGCCAGCAGCCGGGGGGGATGTGGCTACACCTTC
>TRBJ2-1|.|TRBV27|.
CASTGYNEQFF
TGTGCCAGTACGGGTTACAATGAGCAGTTCTTC
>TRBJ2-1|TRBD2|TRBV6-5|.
CASRKSSWEGEQFF
TGTGCCAGCCGAAAATCTAGCTGGGAGGGAGAGCAGTTCTTC
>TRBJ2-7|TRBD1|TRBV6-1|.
CASSKGNPGQGVSYEQYF
TGTGCCAGCAGTAAAGGTAACCCAGGACAGGGGGTCTCCTACGAGCAGTACTTC
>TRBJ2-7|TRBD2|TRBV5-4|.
CASSIAGCEQYF
TGTGCCAGCAGCATAGCGGGGTGCGAGCAGTACTTC
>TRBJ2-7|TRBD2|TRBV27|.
CASSLSRVRQRGYEQYF
TGTGCCAGCAGTTTATCGCGGGTCAGGCAGCGGGGCTACGAGCAGTACTTC